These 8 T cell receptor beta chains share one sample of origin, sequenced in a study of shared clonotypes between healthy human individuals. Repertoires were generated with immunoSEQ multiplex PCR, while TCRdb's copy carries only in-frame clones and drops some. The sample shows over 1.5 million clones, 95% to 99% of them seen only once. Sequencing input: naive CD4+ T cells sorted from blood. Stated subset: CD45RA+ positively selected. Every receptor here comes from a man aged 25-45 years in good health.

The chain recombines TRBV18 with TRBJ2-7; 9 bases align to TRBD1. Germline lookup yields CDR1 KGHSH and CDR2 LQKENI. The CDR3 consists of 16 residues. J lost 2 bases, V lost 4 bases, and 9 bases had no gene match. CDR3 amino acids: CASSLSAGTGTYEQYF. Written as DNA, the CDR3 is TGTGCCAGCTCACTATCCGCCGGGACAGGGACCTACGAGCAGTACTTC. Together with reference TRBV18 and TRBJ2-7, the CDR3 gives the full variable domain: NAGVMQNPRHLVRRRGQEARLRCSPMKGHSHVYWYRQLPEEGLKFMVYLQKENIIDESGMPKERFSAEFPKEGPSILRIQQVVRGDSAAYFCASSLSAGTGTYEQYFGPGTRLTVT.

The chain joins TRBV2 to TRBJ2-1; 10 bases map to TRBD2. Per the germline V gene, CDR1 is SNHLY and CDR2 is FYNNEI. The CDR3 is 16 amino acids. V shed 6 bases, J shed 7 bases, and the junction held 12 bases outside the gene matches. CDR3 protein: CASSRRAGGPGNEQFF. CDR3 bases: TGTGCCAGCAGCCGTAGAGCGGGAGGGCCTGGTAATGAGCAGTTCTTC. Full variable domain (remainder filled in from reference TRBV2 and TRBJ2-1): EPEVTQTPSHQVTQMGQEVILRCVPISNHLYFYWYRQILGQKVEFLVSFYNNEISEKSEIFDDQFSVERPDGSNFTLKIRSTKLEDSAMYFCASSRRAGGPGNEQFFGPGTRLTVL.

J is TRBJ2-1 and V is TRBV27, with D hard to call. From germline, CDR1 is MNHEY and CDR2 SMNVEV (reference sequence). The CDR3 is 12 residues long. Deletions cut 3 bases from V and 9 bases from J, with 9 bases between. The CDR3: CASSFPTGEQFF. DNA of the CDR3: TGTGCCAGCAGTTTCCCCACGGGTGAGCAGTTCTTC.

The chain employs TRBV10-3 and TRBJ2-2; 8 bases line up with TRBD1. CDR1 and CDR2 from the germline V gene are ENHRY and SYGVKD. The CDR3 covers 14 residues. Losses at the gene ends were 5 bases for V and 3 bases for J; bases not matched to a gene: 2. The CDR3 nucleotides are TGTGCCATCAGTCTGACAGGGGACACCGGGGAGCTGTTTTTT. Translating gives CAISLTGDTGELFF.

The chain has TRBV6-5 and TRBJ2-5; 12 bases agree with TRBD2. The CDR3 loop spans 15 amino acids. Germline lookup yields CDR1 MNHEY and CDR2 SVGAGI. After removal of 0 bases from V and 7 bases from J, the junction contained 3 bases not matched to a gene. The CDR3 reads CASSYSETSGGTQYF. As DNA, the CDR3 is TGTGCCAGCAGTTACTCGGAGACTAGCGGGGGGACCCAGTACTTC.

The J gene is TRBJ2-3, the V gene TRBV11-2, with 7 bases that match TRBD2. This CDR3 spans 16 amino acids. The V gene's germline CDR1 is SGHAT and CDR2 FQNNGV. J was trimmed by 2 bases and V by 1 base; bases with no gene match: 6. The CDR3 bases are TGTGCCAGCAGCTTAGGGTGGGGAGGGTTCACAGATACGCAGTATTTT. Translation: CASSLGWGGFTDTQYF.

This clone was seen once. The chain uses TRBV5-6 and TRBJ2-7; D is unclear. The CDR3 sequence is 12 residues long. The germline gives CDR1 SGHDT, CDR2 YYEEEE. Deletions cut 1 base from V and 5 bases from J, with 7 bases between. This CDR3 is CASSLLRNEQYF. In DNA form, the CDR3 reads TGTGCCAGCAGCTTGCTCAGGAACGAGCAGTACTTC.

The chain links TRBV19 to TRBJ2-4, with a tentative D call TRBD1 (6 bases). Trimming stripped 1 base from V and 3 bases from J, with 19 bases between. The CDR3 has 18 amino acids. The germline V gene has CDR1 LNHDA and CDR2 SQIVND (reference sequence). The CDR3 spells CASSIAGPGESSKNIQYF. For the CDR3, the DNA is TGTGCCAGTAGTATAGCGGGCCCAGGGGAATCGAGCAAAAACATTCAGTACTTC.